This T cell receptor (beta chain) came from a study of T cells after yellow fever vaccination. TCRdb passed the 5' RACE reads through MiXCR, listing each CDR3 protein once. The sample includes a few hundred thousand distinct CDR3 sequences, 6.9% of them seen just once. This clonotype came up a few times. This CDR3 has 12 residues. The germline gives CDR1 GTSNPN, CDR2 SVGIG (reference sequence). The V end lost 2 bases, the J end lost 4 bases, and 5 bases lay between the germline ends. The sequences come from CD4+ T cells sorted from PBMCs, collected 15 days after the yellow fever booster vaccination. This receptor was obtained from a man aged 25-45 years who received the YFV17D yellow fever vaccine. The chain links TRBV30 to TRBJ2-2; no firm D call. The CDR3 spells CAWSKGTGELFF. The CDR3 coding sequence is TGTGCCTGGAGTAAGGGCACCGGGGAGCTGTTTTTT.